What follows are 25 T cell receptor beta chains derived from one specimen sequenced in a study of shared clonotypes between healthy human individuals. The protocol was immunoSEQ multiplex PCR, while the TCRdb copy is restricted to in-frame clones and leaves out a portion. The sample lists under 2.5 million clones, 85% to 95% occurring once. The sequencing input was naive CD4+ T cells from PBMCs. Subset described: CD45RA+ positively selected. The receptors derive from a man between 18 and 35 years old in good health. Some clones in this sample may be carry-over from other donors' samples.

This clone has a handful of counts. This rearrangement joins TRBV2 to TRBJ2-5; D uncertain. Between the trimmed V and J ends, which lost 2 bases and 4 bases, there was a span of 5 bases. The CDR3 length is 12 residues. The germline V gene has CDR1 SNHLY and CDR2 FYNNEI. In DNA form, the CDR3 reads TGTGCCAGCAGTGAAACCCCAGAGACCCAGTACTTC. It yields the protein CASSETPETQYF.

The chain recombines TRBV28 with TRBJ2-7, with D possibly being TRBD1 or TRBD2 (7 bases each). CDR1 MDHEN and CDR2 SYDVKM come from the germline V gene. The CDR3 loop spans 18 amino acids. V was shortened by 5 bases and J by 0 bases, with 23 bases between the two germline ends. CDR3 DNA sequence: TGTGCCAGCAGTCCCAGCGGGGTCGGGACAGATGGCTCCTACGAGCAGTACTTC. Amino acid sequence: CASSPSGVGTDGSYEQYF.

Regarding this clone: This same CDR3 is encoded by further DNA sequences in the sample. The CDR3 region is CASSILGPGELFF. The CDR3 DNA reads TGTGCCAGTAGTATACTAGGCCCCGGGGAGCTGTTTTTT. The chain recombines TRBV19 with TRBJ2-2; no definite D call. V shed 2 bases and J shed 6 bases, with 7 bases lying between them. This CDR3 has 13 amino acids. Germline assignment: CDR1 LNHDA and CDR2 SQIVND (reference sequence).

The chain carries TRBV18 and TRBJ2-7; weak D call: TRBD2 (5 bases). The germline V and J ends were trimmed by 0 bases and 6 bases, with 15 bases remaining between them. The CDR3 has 15 amino acids. Per the germline V gene, CDR1 is KGHSH and CDR2 is LQKENI. The DNA for the CDR3 is TGTGCCAGCTCACCACCGGGCAAAGGACTTGGCGAGCAGTACTTC. It encodes CASSPPGKGLGEQYF.

CDR3 in DNA: TGTGCCAGCAGTCCTAACAGGGAGACCACCGGGGAGCTGTTTTTT. Protein product: CASSPNRETTGELFF. The V and J genes are TRBV6-5 and TRBJ2-2; possibly TRBD1 for D (6 bases). Germline assignment: CDR1 MNHEY and CDR2 SVGAGI. The CDR3 length is 15 residues. V was cut by 5 bases and J by 4 bases, with 14 bases left in between.

The chain joins TRBV6-5 to TRBJ2-7; no clear D. V lost 6 bases and J 0 bases, leaving 9 bases between the germline ends. CDR1 is MNHEY and CDR2 is SVGAGI in the germline V gene. CDR3 length: 13 amino acids. The CDR3 sequence: CASRDSGSYEQYF. The CDR3 bases are TGTGCCAGCAGGGATTCGGGCTCCTACGAGCAGTACTTC.

This clone appeared a single time. The V gene is TRBV7-2, the J gene TRBJ1-5; D not resolved. The germline gives CDR1 SGHTA, CDR2 FQGNSA. Trimming pared 5 bases from V and 5 bases from J, leaving 10 bases between. The CDR3 spans 13 residues. CDR3 residues: CASSTESHQPQHF. CDR3 nucleotide sequence: TGTGCCAGCAGCACTGAATCCCATCAGCCCCAGCATTTT.

The rearrangement links TRBV9 to TRBJ2-3; D is possibly TRBD2 (6 bases). V lost 3 bases and J lost 4, with 21 bases in between. In germline, CDR1 is SGDLS, CDR2 YYNGEE. The CDR3 loop spans 17 amino acids. CDR3 DNA: TGTGCCAGCAGCGCCCGCGGGGCTCTATCCCCCGCAGATACGCAGTATTTT. Translated, it gives CASSARGALSPADTQYF.

This chain uses TRBV5-1 with TRBJ2-5; tentatively, D is TRBD1 (5 bases). The CDR3 runs to 14 residues. Trimming removed 2 bases at V and 1 base at J, with 9 bases between. Germline CDR1 reads SGHRS; CDR2 reads YFSETQ. This CDR3 is CASSLQEFQETQYF. CDR3 DNA sequence: TGCGCCAGCAGCTTACAGGAATTCCAAGAGACCCAGTACTTC.

On this clone: This specimen includes other DNA sequences encoding the same CDR3. V is TRBV28 and J is TRBJ2-5; D unresolved. The CDR3 contains 12 residues. Germline V gene lookup returns CDR1 MDHEN and CDR2 SYDVKM. The germline V and J ends were trimmed by 6 bases and 5 bases, with 10 bases remaining between them. In nucleotides, the CDR3 is TGTGCCAGCAGCCCGCTCGGGGAGACCCAGTACTTC. Translation: CASSPLGETQYF.

This clone appeared a single time. The rearrangement joins TRBV28 to TRBJ2-5; 10 nucleotides line up with TRBD1. Judging by the DNA end, TRBJ2-7 fits better; the J call may be wrong. The V gene's germline CDR1 is MDHEN and CDR2 SYDVKM. The CDR3 is 13 amino acids. In nucleotides, the CDR3 is TGTGCCAGCGAGACAGGGGGCTTCCACGAGCAGTACTTC. This sequence encodes CASETGGFHEQYF.

Note on this clone: The same CDR3 arises from other DNA sequences in this sample as well. V gene TRBV7-3 combines with J gene TRBJ2-7, with D unresolved. V was pared by 5 bases and J by 0 bases, with 11 bases between. Germline CDR1 reads SGHTA; CDR2 reads FQGTGA. CDR3 length equals 14 residues. CDR3 nucleotides: TGTGCCAGCAGCCCCGGCAGGAGCTCCTACGAGCAGTACTTC. Its protein product is CASSPGRSSYEQYF.

Comment on this clone: Other DNA sequences within the sample encode an identical CDR3. J is TRBJ2-7 and V is TRBV28; D unresolved. V was shortened by 6 bases and J by 1 base, with 7 bases between the two germline ends. CDR3 size: 12 residues. From germline, CDR1 is MDHEN and CDR2 SYDVKM. The CDR3 DNA reads as TGTGCCAGCAGCGTGTCGTCCTACGAGCAGTACTTC. It encodes CASSVSSYEQYF.

The V call is TRBV30, the J call TRBJ1-5, with a weak D call TRBD1 (6 bases). Trimming removed 4 bases from V and 0 bases from J, with 16 bases in between. CDR3 size: 16 residues. Germline assignment: CDR1 GTSNPN and CDR2 SVGIG (reference sequence). CDR3 sequence reads: CAWNSGWDNSNQPQHF. In DNA form, the CDR3 reads TGTGCCTGGAACTCCGGGTGGGACAATAGCAATCAGCCCCAGCATTTT.

The chain recombines TRBV20-1 with TRBJ2-7, with D maybe TRBD1 (5 bases). CDR1 is DFQATT, CDR2 SNEGSKA, per germline (reference sequence). This CDR3 has 10 amino acids. V dropped 6 bases and J dropped 5 bases, with 8 bases sitting between them. The CDR3 reads CSAQGNEQYF. The CDR3 coding sequence is TGCAGTGCCCAGGGTAACGAGCAGTACTTC.

The chain is built from TRBV2 and TRBJ2-2, with TRBD2 as a possible D gene (6 bases). The CDR3 is 14 amino acids. V lost 3 bases and J 1 base, leaving 6 bases between the germline ends. Germline V gene sequence: CDR1 SNHLY, CDR2 FYNNEI. As DNA, the CDR3 is TGTGCCAGCAGTGAGGGGGGGAACACCGGGGAGCTGTTTTTT. As protein: CASSEGGNTGELFF.

The chain carries TRBV4-2 and TRBJ2-1; 12 nucleotides line up with TRBD2. CDR1 is LGHNA, CDR2 YNFKEQ, per germline. The CDR3 length is 17 residues. V gave up 0 bases and J gave up 7 bases; unmatched junction bases: 7. This chain's CDR3 is CASSQEASGRARNEQFF. The CDR3 nucleotides are TGTGCCAGCAGCCAAGAGGCTAGCGGGAGGGCCCGGAATGAGCAGTTCTTC.

The chain joins TRBV12-5 to TRBJ2-2; no definite D call. V dropped 7 bases and J dropped 3 bases, with 6 bases sitting between them. The CDR3 runs to 12 residues. CDR1 LGHNT and CDR2 FRNRAP come from the germline V gene. CDR3 DNA sequence: TGTGCTAGTGCGCAGGACACCGGGGAGCTGTTTTTT. This codes for CASAQDTGELFF.

The V call is TRBV7-7, the J call TRBJ2-5; 11 positions match TRBD1. This CDR3 comprises 15 residues. Germline V gene data show CDR1 as SSHAT and CDR2 as FNYEAQ (reference sequence). Unmatched junction bases numbered 12, after V lost 5 bases and J lost 10 bases. This chain's CDR3 is CASSPNVGTGGHQYF. The CDR3 nucleotides read TGTGCCAGCAGCCCGAACGTTGGGACAGGGGGACACCAGTACTTC.

V is TRBV27 and J is TRBJ2-2, with TRBD2 identical over 7 bases. The J segment lost 0 bases and the V segment lost 6 bases, leaving 10 bases of the junction unmatched. The germline V gene encodes CDR1 MNHEY and CDR2 SMNVEV (reference sequence). CDR3 size: 17 residues. CDR3 protein: CASSGEGVGPNTGELFF. In DNA form, the CDR3 reads TGTGCCAGCAGCGGGGAGGGTGTGGGACCGAACACCGGGGAGCTGTTTTTT.

The chain links TRBV5-4 to TRBJ1-5; 7 bases map to TRBD1. This CDR3 contains 15 residues. CDR1 is SGHNT, CDR2 YYREEE, per germline (reference sequence). J was trimmed by 3 bases and V by 0 bases; bases with no gene match: 3. The CDR3 nucleotides read TGTGCCAGCAGCTTGGGACAGGGCTTCAATCAGCCCCAGCATTTT. As protein: CASSLGQGFNQPQHF.

The chain recombines TRBV6-1 with TRBJ1-1; D unresolved. Germline CDR1 MNHNS, CDR2 SASEGT. The CDR3 totals 13 residues. V was clipped by 1 base and J by 1 base, with 4 bases between them. The CDR3 sequence: CASSEDRNTEAFF. CDR3 nucleotide sequence: TGTGCCAGCAGTGAAGACAGGAACACTGAAGCTTTCTTT.

The chain carries TRBV20-1 and TRBJ2-1; no firm D call. The CDR3 contains 11 residues. The germline gives CDR1 DFQATT, CDR2 SNEGSKA (reference sequence). V lost 1 base, J lost 10 bases, and 8 bases lay in between. In DNA, the CDR3 is TGCAGTGCTAGAGGTGAAGGGGAGCAGTTCTTC. Protein: CSARGEGEQFF.

The chain combines TRBV23-1 with TRBJ1-2; D perhaps matches TRBD1 (6 bases). TRBV23-1 falls under the ORF class, with uncertain function. V was trimmed by 0 bases and J by 2 bases, leaving 19 bases between them. The CDR3 extends over 18 amino acids. The CDR3 DNA sequence: TGCGCCAGCAGTCAATCAGGGCAGGGGATGAGGGGCAACTATGGCTACACCTTC. Translated, it gives CASSQSGQGMRGNYGYTF.

The chain has TRBV19 and TRBJ2-6; 7 positions agree with TRBD2. Germline V CDR1 and CDR2: LNHDA, SQIVND (reference sequence). The CDR3 has 15 residues. Trimming removed 3 bases from V and 4 bases from J; junction bases left unmatched: 3. This chain's CDR3 is CASSMRETGANVLTF. Written as DNA, the CDR3 is TGTGCCAGTAGTATGCGGGAGACAGGGGCCAACGTCCTGACTTTC.